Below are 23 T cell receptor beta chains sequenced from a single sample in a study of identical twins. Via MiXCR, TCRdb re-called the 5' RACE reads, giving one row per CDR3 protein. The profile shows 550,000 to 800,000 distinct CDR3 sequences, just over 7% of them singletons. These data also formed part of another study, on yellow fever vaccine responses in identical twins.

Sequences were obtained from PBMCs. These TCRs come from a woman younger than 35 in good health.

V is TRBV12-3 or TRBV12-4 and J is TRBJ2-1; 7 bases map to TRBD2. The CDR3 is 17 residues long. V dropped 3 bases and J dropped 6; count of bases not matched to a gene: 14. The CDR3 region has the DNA TGTGCCAGCAGTTTCATCCCGGGACTACACACTATCAATGAGCAGTTCTTC. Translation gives CASSFIPGLHTINEQFF.

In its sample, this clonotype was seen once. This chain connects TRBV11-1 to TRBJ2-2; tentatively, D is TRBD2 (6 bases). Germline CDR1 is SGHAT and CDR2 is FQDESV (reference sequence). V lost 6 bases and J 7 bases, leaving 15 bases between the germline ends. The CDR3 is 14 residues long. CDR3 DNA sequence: TGTGCCAGCAGGGCGACCTGGGGAGGCGGGGAGCTGTTTTTT. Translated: CASRATWGGGELFF.

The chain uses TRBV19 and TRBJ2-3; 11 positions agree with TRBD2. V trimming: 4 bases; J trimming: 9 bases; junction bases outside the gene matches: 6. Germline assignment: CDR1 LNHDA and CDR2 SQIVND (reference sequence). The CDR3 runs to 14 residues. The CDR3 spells CASSTTLAGGTQYF. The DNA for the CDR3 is TGTGCCAGTAGTACGACTTTAGCGGGAGGGACGCAGTATTTT.

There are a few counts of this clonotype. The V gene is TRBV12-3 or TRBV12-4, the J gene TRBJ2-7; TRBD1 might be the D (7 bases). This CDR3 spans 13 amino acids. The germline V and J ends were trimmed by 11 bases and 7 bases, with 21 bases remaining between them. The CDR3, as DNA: TGTGCCTCCACCCCCCAGGGGGGTTTGGAGCAGTACTTC. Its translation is CASTPQGGLEQYF.

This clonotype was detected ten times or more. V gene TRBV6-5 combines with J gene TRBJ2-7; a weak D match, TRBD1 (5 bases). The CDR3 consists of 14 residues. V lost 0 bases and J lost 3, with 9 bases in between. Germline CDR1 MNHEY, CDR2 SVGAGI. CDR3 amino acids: CASSYSRTGYEQYV. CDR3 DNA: TGTGCCAGCAGTTACTCGAGAACAGGCTACGAGCAGTACGTC.

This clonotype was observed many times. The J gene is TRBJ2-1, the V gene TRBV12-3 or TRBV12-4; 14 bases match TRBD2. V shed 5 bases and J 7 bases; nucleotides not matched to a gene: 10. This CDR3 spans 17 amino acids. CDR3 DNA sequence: TGTGCCAGCAGTCCGGGGACTAGCGGGGGAGGTAGAAATGAGCAGTTCTTC. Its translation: CASSPGTSGGGRNEQFF.

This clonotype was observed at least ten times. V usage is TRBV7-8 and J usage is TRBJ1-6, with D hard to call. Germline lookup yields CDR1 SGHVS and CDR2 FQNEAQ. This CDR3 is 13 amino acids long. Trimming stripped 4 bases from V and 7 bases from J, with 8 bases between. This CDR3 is CASSSQPNSPLHF. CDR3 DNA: TGTGCCAGCAGCTCCCAGCCCAATTCACCCCTCCACTTT. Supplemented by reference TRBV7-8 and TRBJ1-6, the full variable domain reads GAGVSQSPRYKVAKRGQDVALRCDPISGHVSLFWYQQALGQGPEFLTYFQNEAQLDKSGLPSDRFFAERPEGSVSTLKIQRTQQEDSAVYLCASSSQPNSPLHFGNGTRLTVT.

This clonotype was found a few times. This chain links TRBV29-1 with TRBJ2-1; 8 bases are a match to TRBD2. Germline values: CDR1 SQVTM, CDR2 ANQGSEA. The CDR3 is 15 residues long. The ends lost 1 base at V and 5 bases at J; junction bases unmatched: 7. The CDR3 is CSVEGASGRNNEQFF. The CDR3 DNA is TGCAGCGTTGAAGGGGCCAGCGGGAGAAACAATGAGCAGTTCTTC.

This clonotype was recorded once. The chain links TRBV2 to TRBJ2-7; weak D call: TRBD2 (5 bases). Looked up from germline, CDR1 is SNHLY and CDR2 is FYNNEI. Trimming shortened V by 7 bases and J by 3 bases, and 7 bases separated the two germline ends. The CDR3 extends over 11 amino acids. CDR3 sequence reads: CASTGIYEQYV. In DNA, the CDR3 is TGTGCCAGCACCGGGATCTACGAGCAGTACGTC.

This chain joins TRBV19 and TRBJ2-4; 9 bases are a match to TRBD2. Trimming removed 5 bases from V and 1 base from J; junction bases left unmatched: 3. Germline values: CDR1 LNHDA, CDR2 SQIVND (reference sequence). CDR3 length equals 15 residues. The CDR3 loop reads CASSVREGAKNIQYF. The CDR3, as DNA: TGTGCCAGTAGTGTGCGGGAGGGGGCCAAAAACATTCAGTACTTC.

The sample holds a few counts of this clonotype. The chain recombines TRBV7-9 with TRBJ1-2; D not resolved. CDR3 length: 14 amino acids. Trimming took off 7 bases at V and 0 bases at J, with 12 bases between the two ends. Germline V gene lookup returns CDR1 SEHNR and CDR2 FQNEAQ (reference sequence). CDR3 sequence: CASTPNGANYGYTF. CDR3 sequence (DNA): TGTGCCAGCACCCCCAACGGCGCTAACTATGGCTACACCTTC.

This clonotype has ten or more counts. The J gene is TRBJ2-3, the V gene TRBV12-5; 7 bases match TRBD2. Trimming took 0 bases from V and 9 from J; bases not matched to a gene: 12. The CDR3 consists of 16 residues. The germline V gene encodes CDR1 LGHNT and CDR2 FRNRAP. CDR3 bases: TGTGCTAGTGGTTTGGTAGCGCGGGGGAACGACCGGACGCAGTATTTT. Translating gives CASGLVARGNDRTQYF.

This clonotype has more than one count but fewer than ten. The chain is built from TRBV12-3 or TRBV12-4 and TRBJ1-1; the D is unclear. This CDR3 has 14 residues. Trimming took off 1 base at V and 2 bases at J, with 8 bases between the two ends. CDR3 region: CASSLGSHNTEAFF. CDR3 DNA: TGTGCCAGCAGTTTAGGCAGTCATAACACTGAAGCTTTCTTT.

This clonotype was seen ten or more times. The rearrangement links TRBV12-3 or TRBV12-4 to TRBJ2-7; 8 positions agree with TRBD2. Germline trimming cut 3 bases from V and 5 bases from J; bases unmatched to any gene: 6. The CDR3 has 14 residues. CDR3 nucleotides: TGTGCCAGCAGTTTCCGGGAGGGCCTTCACGAGCAGTACTTC. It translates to CASSFREGLHEQYF.

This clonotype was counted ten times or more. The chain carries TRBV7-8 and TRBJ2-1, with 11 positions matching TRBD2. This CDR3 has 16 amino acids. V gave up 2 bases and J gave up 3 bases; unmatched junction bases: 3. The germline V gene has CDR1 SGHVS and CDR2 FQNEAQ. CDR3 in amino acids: CASSLPTSGGYNEQFF. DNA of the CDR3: TGTGCCAGCAGCTTACCCACTAGCGGGGGCTACAATGAGCAGTTCTTC.

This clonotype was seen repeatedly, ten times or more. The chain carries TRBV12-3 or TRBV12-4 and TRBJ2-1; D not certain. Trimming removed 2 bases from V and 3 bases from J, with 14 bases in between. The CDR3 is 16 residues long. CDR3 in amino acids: CASSLTLARNYNEQFF. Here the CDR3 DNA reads TGTGCCAGCAGTTTAACCTTGGCCCGAAACTACAATGAGCAGTTCTTC.

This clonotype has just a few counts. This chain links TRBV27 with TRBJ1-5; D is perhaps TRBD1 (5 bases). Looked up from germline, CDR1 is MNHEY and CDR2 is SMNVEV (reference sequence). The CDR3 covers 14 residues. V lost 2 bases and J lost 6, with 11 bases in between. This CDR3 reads CASSLVRASQPQHF. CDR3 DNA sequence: TGTGCCAGCAGTTTAGTCAGGGCGAGTCAGCCCCAGCATTTT.

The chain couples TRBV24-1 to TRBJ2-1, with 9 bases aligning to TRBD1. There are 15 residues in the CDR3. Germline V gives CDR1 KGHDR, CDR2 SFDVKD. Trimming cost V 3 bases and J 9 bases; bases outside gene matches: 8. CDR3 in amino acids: CATSDRGTGSREQFF. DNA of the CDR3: TGTGCCACCAGTGATAGGGGGACAGGGTCGCGTGAGCAGTTCTTC.

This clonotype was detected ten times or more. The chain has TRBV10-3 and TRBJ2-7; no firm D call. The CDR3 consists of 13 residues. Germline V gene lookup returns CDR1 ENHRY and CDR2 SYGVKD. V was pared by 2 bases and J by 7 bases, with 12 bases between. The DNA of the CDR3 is TGTGCCATCAGTGAGCGCGAAATGGGGGAGCAGTACGTC. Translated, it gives CAISEREMGEQYV.

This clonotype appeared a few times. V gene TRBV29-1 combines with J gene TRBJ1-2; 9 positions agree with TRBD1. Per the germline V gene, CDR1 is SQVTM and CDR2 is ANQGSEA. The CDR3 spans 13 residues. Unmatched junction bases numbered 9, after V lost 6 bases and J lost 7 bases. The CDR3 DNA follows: TGCAGCGTCCTGGGACAGGGTCTTTTTGGCTACACCTTC. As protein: CSVLGQGLFGYTF.

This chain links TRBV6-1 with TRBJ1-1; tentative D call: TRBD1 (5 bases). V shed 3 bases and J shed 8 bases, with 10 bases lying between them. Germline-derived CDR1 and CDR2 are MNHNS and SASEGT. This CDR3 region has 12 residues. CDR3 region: CASSDQDKEAFF. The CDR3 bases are TGTGCCAGCAGTGATCAGGACAAGGAAGCTTTCTTT.

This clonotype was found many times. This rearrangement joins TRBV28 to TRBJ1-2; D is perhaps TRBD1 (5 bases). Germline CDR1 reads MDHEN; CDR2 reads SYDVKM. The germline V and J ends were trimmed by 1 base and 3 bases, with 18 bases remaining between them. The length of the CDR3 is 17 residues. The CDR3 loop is CASSLSPGGFPYYGYTF. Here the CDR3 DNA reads TGTGCCAGCAGTTTATCCCCGGGGGGTTTTCCTTACTATGGCTACACCTTC.

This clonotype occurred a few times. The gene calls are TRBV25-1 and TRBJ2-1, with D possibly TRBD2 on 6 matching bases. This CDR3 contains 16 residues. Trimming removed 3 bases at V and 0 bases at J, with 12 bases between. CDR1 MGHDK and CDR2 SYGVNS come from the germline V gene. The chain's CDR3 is CASSDIRGSSYNEQFF. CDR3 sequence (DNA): TGTGCCAGCAGTGATATACGGGGGAGCTCCTACAATGAGCAGTTCTTC. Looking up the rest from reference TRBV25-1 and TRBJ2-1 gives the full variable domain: EADIYQTPRYLVIGTGKKITLECSQTMGHDKMYWYQQDPGMELHLIHYSYGVNSTEKGDLSSESTVSRIRTEHFPLTLESARPSHTSQYLCASSDIRGSSYNEQFFGPGTRLTVL.